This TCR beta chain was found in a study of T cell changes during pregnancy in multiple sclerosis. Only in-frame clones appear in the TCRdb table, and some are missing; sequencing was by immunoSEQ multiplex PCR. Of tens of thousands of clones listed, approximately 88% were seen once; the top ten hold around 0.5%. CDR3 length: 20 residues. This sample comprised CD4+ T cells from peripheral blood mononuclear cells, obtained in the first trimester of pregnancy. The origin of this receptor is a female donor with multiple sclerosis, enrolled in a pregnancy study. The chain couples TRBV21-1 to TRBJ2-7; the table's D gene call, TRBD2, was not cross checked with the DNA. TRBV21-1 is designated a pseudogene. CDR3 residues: CASSKRGVAGLAGARYEQYF. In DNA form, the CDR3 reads TGTGCCAGCAGCAAACGTGGGGTTGCGGGACTAGCGGGAGCCCGCTACGAGCAGTACTTC.